The clone carrying this T cell receptor (beta chain) was counted a single time. Its cognate antigen is unknown. This sample was taken from a study of cytomegalovirus exposure and HLA in healthy donors. PCR involved 60 Vbeta and 13 Jbeta primers. The data were produced by immunoSEQ multiplex PCR, yet TCRdb's version contains in-frame clones alone and is incomplete. This table has about 110,000 clones, approximately 80% appearing once. General study results and limits: According to a later analysis, donors in an Asian-associated ancestry cluster reportedly had fewer N-insertions than the 666-donor mean. Most observed TCR sequences were rare, whereas some public TCRs were detected in many donors. Prior analysis indicated that the majority of TCR beta V segments exhibited productivity approximately 87% or approximately 30% of the time. Apart from CMV serostatus, no immune exposure information was available.

V was cut by 7 bases and J by 7 bases, with 20 bases left in between. The CDR3 has 15 residues. CDR1 is MDHEN and CDR2 is SYDVKM in the germline V gene. Sequenced sample: PBMCs. The source is a male donor in good health and CMV-seronegative. This chain connects TRBV28 to TRBJ2-1, with D possibly being TRBD1 (5 bases). The CDR3 coding sequence is TGTGCCAGCATCTTAACAGGTTTTGGTTTGAATGAGCAGTTCTTC. It codes for CASILTGFGLNEQFF.